This T cell receptor beta chain was identified during a study of T cells in Graves' hyperthyroidism and ophthalmopathy. RNA transcripts gave rise to amplified TCR beta CDR3 regions. Carried out on the TCR CDR3, a first-round RT-PCR used the HTBI primer set. One entry per CDR3 protein, called by TCRdb with MiXCR from the multiplex PCR reads. The data contain fewer than 900,000 distinct CDR3 sequences, over 15% of them singletons. V lost 3 bases and J lost 1, with 10 bases in between. The germline V gene has CDR1 SGHRS and CDR2 YFSETQ. The CDR3 length is 14 residues. This clonotype was counted many times. The hyperthyroidism patients had all been newly diagnosed, and their disease duration was under 2 months. Their ages ranged from 18 to 65 years.

This clonotype was sampled from a woman in her forties or fifties with Graves' hyperthyroidism that later progressed to Graves' ophthalmopathy. The specimen was blood. The chain has TRBV5-1 and TRBJ1-2; D not resolved. CDR3 loop: CASSSSDGNYGYTF. CDR3 DNA sequence: TGCGCCAGCAGCTCGTCGGACGGTAACTATGGCTACACCTTC.